Sequencing of this T cell receptor beta chain was carried out in a study of a mutant IDH1 vaccine in newly diagnosed glioma. Study as a whole: Vaccines began 4-6 weeks after radiotherapy alone, or with temozolomide cycles. Patients had received radiotherapy, temozolomide, or both previously, most receiving both.

TCRdb's table, derived via immunoSEQ multiplex PCR, lists solely in-frame clones and lacks some. The data show fewer than 95,000 clones, 80% to 90% seen once. The sample's time point: week 47, end of study. Vaccination used 300 ug of mutant IDH1 20-mer peptide per dose, with topical imiquimod. Study outcomes and limitations: Patients showed vaccine-induced immune responses at a rate of under 95%.

About this clone itself: The antigen is undetermined.

The TCR sequence derives from a man aged 35 to 55 with glioma. Specimen: PBMCs, collected from a glioma patient whose treatment included an IDH1 peptide vaccine.

The CDR3 DNA follows: TGTGCCAGCAGCTTAGGGGGGTTGGGCAAGGATGAGCAGTTCTTC. Its protein product is CASSLGGLGKDEQFF. The V call is TRBV11-2, the J call TRBJ2-1, with D perhaps being TRBD1 or TRBD2 (5 bases each). This CDR3 region has 15 residues. V lost 1 base, J lost 8 bases, and 15 bases lay in between. The germline gives CDR1 SGHAT, CDR2 FQNNGV.